The rows below give T cell receptor beta chains drawn from one sample of a study of early T cells in non-severe SARS-CoV-2 infection. MiXCR, run by TCRdb on the 5' RACE reads, gives a single entry per CDR3 protein. The sample lists 70,000 or so distinct CDR3 sequences, 10% occurring once. This material consisted of whole blood, taken at baseline. Source of these receptors: an adult who was a healthcare worker with PCR-confirmed SARS-CoV-2 infection or an uninfected control (not recorded which). Each CDR3 is given with its conserved first and last residue. A D gene is named only where the DNA matches it firmly. Not every row has a clone size; where given, it reads once, few, many or a size class.

DNA: TGTGCCATCAGTCCAGCGATGAACACTGAAGCTTTCTTT; CDR3: CAISPAMNTEAFF; D: NA; J: TRBJ1-1; size: few; V: TRBV10-3
DNA: TGTGCCAGCAGTTACCCGGACAGGGAAGGCCATGGCTACACCTTC; CDR3: CASSYPDREGHGYTF; D: TRBD1; J: TRBJ1-2; size: NA; V: TRBV6-2/TRBV6-3
DNA: TGCAGCGTTGGTCAGGGGCGCGGCAATCAGCCCCAGCATTTT; CDR3: CSVGQGRGNQPQHF; D: NA; J: TRBJ1-5; size: NA; V: TRBV29-1
DNA: TGTGCCAGCAGCTCACGGGAGGGGGGGCCAACAGATACGCAGTATTTT; CDR3: CASSSREGGPTDTQYF; D: TRBD2; J: TRBJ2-3; size: NA; V: TRBV7-8
DNA: TGCAGTGCTTGGCCTCCGGGACTACCGCAAGAGACCCAGTACTTC; CDR3: CSAWPPGLPQETQYF; D: TRBD2; J: TRBJ2-5; size: many; V: TRBV20-1
DNA: TGCAGCGTTGGTGGACAGGCTCACGGTGAAAAACTGTTTTTT; CDR3: CSVGGQAHGEKLFF; D: TRBD1; J: TRBJ1-4; size: NA; V: TRBV29-1
DNA: TGTGCCAGCAGCTTAGTGCAGCCCGGGGAGCTGTTTTTT; CDR3: CASSLVQPGELFF; D: NA; J: TRBJ2-2; size: few; V: TRBV11-2
DNA: TGTGCCATCAGGGACATAACCTACGAGCAGTACTTC; CDR3: CAIRDITYEQYF; D: NA; J: TRBJ2-7; size: NA; V: TRBV10-3
DNA: TGTGCCAGCAGGGTGGGACAGGGTGACACTGAAGCTTTCTTT; CDR3: CASRVGQGDTEAFF; D: TRBD1; J: TRBJ1-1; size: few; V: TRBV2
DNA: TGCGCCAGCAGCAGCAACACCGGGACTAGCGGGGGACCAAGCACAGATACGCAGTATTTT; CDR3: CASSSNTGTSGGPSTDTQYF; D: TRBD2; J: TRBJ2-3; size: few; V: TRBV5-1
DNA: TGTGCCAGCAGCACGGGAGAGACCGTGAAAGAGACCCAGTACTTC; CDR3: CASSTGETVKETQYF; D: NA; J: TRBJ2-5; size: NA; V: TRBV7-9
DNA: TGTGCCAGCAGCCCTTGGACGGAGGCCAGTGAAGCTTTCTTT; CDR3: CASSPWTEASEAFF; D: NA; J: TRBJ1-1; size: many; V: TRBV11-2
DNA: TGCAGCGGTACAGGGGTCTCTGGAAACACCATATATTTT; CDR3: CSGTGVSGNTIYF; D: TRBD1; J: TRBJ1-3; size: NA; V: TRBV29-1
DNA: TGTGCCAGCTCACCAGGGACGGATATCACCGGGGAGCTGTTTTTT; CDR3: CASSPGTDITGELFF; D: NA; J: TRBJ2-2; size: few; V: TRBV18
DNA: TGCGCCAGCAGCCATACTTCCTACGAGCAGTACTTC; CDR3: CASSHTSYEQYF; D: NA; J: TRBJ2-7; size: many; V: TRBV5-1
DNA: TGTGCCAGCACCCAGGGCCGACAAAACATTCAGTACTTC; CDR3: CASTQGRQNIQYF; D: NA; J: TRBJ2-4; size: few; V: TRBV18
DNA: TGTGCCAGCAGTGACGGCAGGGGAATAACAGATACGCAGTATTTT; CDR3: CASSDGRGITDTQYF; D: NA; J: TRBJ2-3; size: NA; V: TRBV6-6
DNA: TGTGCCAGCAGCCACCAAGGGCGGGGGAGCTCCTACAATGAGCAGTTCTTC; CDR3: CASSHQGRGSSYNEQFF; D: TRBD2; J: TRBJ2-1; size: few; V: TRBV7-3
DNA: TGTGCCAGCTCACGACAGGGCAACGAGCAGTACTTC; CDR3: CASSRQGNEQYF; D: TRBD1; J: TRBJ2-7; size: few; V: TRBV18
DNA: TGTGCCAGCAGCCCCCAGCACACAGATACGCAGTATTTT; CDR3: CASSPQHTDTQYF; D: NA; J: TRBJ2-3; size: many; V: TRBV9
DNA: TGTGCCAGCAGCTACTCTGAGGGGGGTAATTCACCCCTCCACTTT; CDR3: CASSYSEGGNSPLHF; D: NA; J: TRBJ1-6; size: NA; V: TRBV6-5
DNA: TGCGCCAGCAGCCAAATTATAGCGGGGGGGCCCGAGACCCAGTACTTC; CDR3: CASSQIIAGGPETQYF; D: TRBD2; J: TRBJ2-5; size: NA; V: TRBV4-1
DNA: TGCAGCGTCACCATCGGGACAAGCACAGATACGCAGTATTTT; CDR3: CSVTIGTSTDTQYF; D: NA; J: TRBJ2-3; size: many; V: TRBV29-1
DNA: TGTGCCAGCAGTGAGGATCCCCAAGAGACCCAGTACTTC; CDR3: CASSEDPQETQYF; D: NA; J: TRBJ2-5; size: many; V: TRBV12-3/TRBV12-4
DNA: TGTGCCACCAGTGAGGGACAGGGGGGCATTCAGTACTTC; CDR3: CATSEGQGGIQYF; D: TRBD1; J: TRBJ2-4; size: medium-sized; V: TRBV24-1
DNA: TGTGCCAGTACTTACCGGGAGCAGGGGGGAAACTATGGCTACACCTTC; CDR3: CASTYREQGGNYGYTF; D: TRBD1; J: TRBJ1-2; size: many; V: TRBV19
DNA: TGTGCCAGCAGTTACTGGGGCAAATCCTACGAGCAGTACTTC; CDR3: CASSYWGKSYEQYF; D: NA; J: TRBJ2-7; size: few; V: TRBV6-5
DNA: TGTGCCAGTGCTCTTACTAATAGCAATCAGCCCCAGCATTTT; CDR3: CASALTNSNQPQHF; D: NA; J: TRBJ1-5; size: few; V: TRBV6-5
DNA: TGCGCCAGCAGCTCTGACAGGGGAGAGTCCTACAATGAGCAGTTCTTC; CDR3: CASSSDRGESYNEQFF; D: TRBD1; J: TRBJ2-1; size: many; V: TRBV5-1
DNA: TGTGCCAGCAGTTACGCGGCAGCCCGCGAAGCTTTCTTT; CDR3: CASSYAAAREAFF; D: NA; J: TRBJ1-1; size: NA; V: TRBV6-6
DNA: TGTGCCAGCAGCCGGGGCACCGGGGAGCTGTTTTTT; CDR3: CASSRGTGELFF; D: NA; J: TRBJ2-2; size: many; V: TRBV7-9
DNA: TGCAGCGTTGATAGAACAGGGGACACTGAAGCTTTCTTT; CDR3: CSVDRTGDTEAFF; D: TRBD1; J: TRBJ1-1; size: few; V: TRBV29-1
DNA: TGTGCCAGCAGCTTGGGTGGACGGATCTACTTC; CDR3: CASSLGGRIYF; D: NA; J: TRBJ2-7; size: NA; V: TRBV5-5
DNA: TGTGCCAGCAGATCCTACGAGGGAAGTAATTCACCCCTCCACTTT; CDR3: CASRSYEGSNSPLHF; D: NA; J: TRBJ1-6; size: many; V: TRBV5-4
DNA: TGTGCCAGCAGGGGCCCGGGACAGTACAATGAGCAGTTCTTC; CDR3: CASRGPGQYNEQFF; D: TRBD1; J: TRBJ2-1; size: NA; V: TRBV12-3/TRBV12-4
DNA: TGTGCCAGCAGAGAGCGGGGCGCCTACGAGCAGTACTTC; CDR3: CASRERGAYEQYF; D: TRBD2; J: TRBJ2-7; size: NA; V: TRBV6-6
DNA: TGTGCCAGTAGTATAGTCGGAAACATTCAGTACTTC; CDR3: CASSIVGNIQYF; D: NA; J: TRBJ2-4; size: many; V: TRBV19
DNA: TGTGCCAGCAGTTACAGGGTTTTATCACCTGGGGATACGCAGTATTTT; CDR3: CASSYRVLSPGDTQYF; D: NA; J: TRBJ2-3; size: few; V: TRBV6-6
DNA: TGTGCCAGCAGCTTAGACGGGAAAAGCAATCAGCCCCAGCATTTT; CDR3: CASSLDGKSNQPQHF; D: NA; J: TRBJ1-5; size: many; V: TRBV7-9
DNA: TGTGCCAGCAGCGCCAACTGGAACGATGAGCAGTTCTTC; CDR3: CASSANWNDEQFF; D: NA; J: TRBJ2-1; size: many; V: TRBV9
DNA: TGTGCCAGCAGCCCGCGGGGTTTCTATGGCTACACCTTC; CDR3: CASSPRGFYGYTF; D: NA; J: TRBJ1-2; size: NA; V: TRBV11-3
DNA: TGTGCCAGCAGCTTACTTAGTGGGAGCACCGGGGAGCTGTTTTTT; CDR3: CASSLLSGSTGELFF; D: NA; J: TRBJ2-2; size: many; V: TRBV7-3
DNA: TGTGCCAGCAGCTTGAAGGATGAGCAGTTCTTC; CDR3: CASSLKDEQFF; D: NA; J: TRBJ2-1; size: few; V: TRBV11-3
DNA: TGTGCCAGCAGCCAAGGCAGAAACAATCAGCCCCAGCATTTT; CDR3: CASSQGRNNQPQHF; D: NA; J: TRBJ1-5; size: many; V: TRBV4-2
DNA: TGTGCCAGCAGCCAAGAGTTAGCGGTAAGAGATACGCAGTATTTT; CDR3: CASSQELAVRDTQYF; D: NA; J: TRBJ2-3; size: NA; V: TRBV3-1
DNA: TGTGCCAGCAGCCCTAGCGCCGGGGGCCGGGAGACCCAGTACTTC; CDR3: CASSPSAGGRETQYF; D: NA; J: TRBJ2-5; size: few; V: TRBV7-9
DNA: TGTGCCAGCAGCCCTTCTATGGGGAGGATTAGCTCCTACAATGAGCAGTTCTTC; CDR3: CASSPSMGRISSYNEQFF; D: NA; J: TRBJ2-1; size: few; V: TRBV12-3/TRBV12-4
DNA: TGTGCCAGCAGCTATTCGAGGGGGAGAGGAAACACCATATATTTT; CDR3: CASSYSRGRGNTIYF; D: NA; J: TRBJ1-3; size: NA; V: TRBV11-3
DNA: TGCGCCAGCAGCCAAGTAGCGGAGCCGCAAGGGGCCAACGTCCTGACTTTC; CDR3: CASSQVAEPQGANVLTF; D: NA; J: TRBJ2-6; size: many; V: TRBV4-1
DNA: TGTGCCAGCAGTTTATGGGCCCCGCAGACTGGCTACACCTTC; CDR3: CASSLWAPQTGYTF; D: NA; J: TRBJ1-2; size: few; V: TRBV28
DNA: TGTGCCTGGAGCGAGGGGAACACTGAAGCTTTCTTT; CDR3: CAWSEGNTEAFF; D: NA; J: TRBJ1-1; size: many; V: TRBV30
DNA: TGTGCCACCAGTGTGGGGAACTCCTACAATGAGCAGTTCTTC; CDR3: CATSVGNSYNEQFF; D: NA; J: TRBJ2-1; size: NA; V: TRBV24-1
DNA: TGCAGTGCTGGTCCCGGGGGTGGCACAGATACGCAGTATTTT; CDR3: CSAGPGGGTDTQYF; D: NA; J: TRBJ2-3; size: NA; V: TRBV20-1
DNA: TGTGCCAGCAGTGAAGGTCTTCATAGAGGCTACACCTTC; CDR3: CASSEGLHRGYTF; D: NA; J: TRBJ1-2; size: few; V: TRBV6-1
DNA: TGTGCCATCAGTATCGGGACTAGCGGGGGTAATGAGCAGTTCTTC; CDR3: CAISIGTSGGNEQFF; D: TRBD2; J: TRBJ2-1; size: NA; V: TRBV10-3
DNA: TGTGCCAGCAGCCATGGGGCTAGATTCTACGAGCAGTACTTC; CDR3: CASSHGARFYEQYF; D: NA; J: TRBJ2-7; size: few; V: TRBV14
DNA: TGTGCCAGCAGCTTAAATGGGACGGCCTACTATAGCAATCAGCCCCAGCATTTT; CDR3: CASSLNGTAYYSNQPQHF; D: NA; J: TRBJ1-5; size: NA; V: TRBV7-3
DNA: TGTGCCAGCAGCGGCAGGGGTCGGGATCCCTACGAGCAGTACTTC; CDR3: CASSGRGRDPYEQYF; D: NA; J: TRBJ2-7; size: few; V: TRBV5-6
DNA: TGTGCCAGCACGGGCGGGGGGGCCACAGATACGCAGTATTTT; CDR3: CASTGGGATDTQYF; D: TRBD2; J: TRBJ2-3; size: few; V: TRBV6-4
DNA: TGTGCCAGCAGTTATAAGGGGGGCCTTACCGGGGAGCTGTTTTTT; CDR3: CASSYKGGLTGELFF; D: NA; J: TRBJ2-2; size: NA; V: TRBV6-5